One and the same sample provided the 24 T cell receptor beta chains below, sequenced in a study of CD8 T cells in ankylosing spondylitis. From the 5' RACE reads, TCRdb called clonotypes with MiXCR, one entry per CDR3 protein. The sample gives about 160,000 distinct CDR3 sequences, 40% to 50% of which show up once; roughly 15% is in the top ten. Sequences were obtained from synovial fluid, either unsorted or a sorted T cell fraction (not recorded which). All receptors come from a male donor with ankylosing spondylitis.

V and J are TRBV13 and TRBJ2-1; D is unclear. This CDR3 comprises 16 residues. Germline CDR1 PRHDT, CDR2 FYEKMQ (reference sequence). Trimming stripped 5 bases from V and 0 bases from J, with 14 bases between. CDR3 nucleotides: TGTGCCAGCAGCGACCCCTTAGAACCCTCCTACAATGAGCAGTTCTTC. It yields the protein CASSDPLEPSYNEQFF.

The chain couples TRBV7-4 to TRBJ2-1; 13 nucleotides match TRBD2. The CDR3 covers 17 residues. The V segment lost 5 bases and the J segment 7 bases; nucleotides outside the gene matches: 11. CDR1 and CDR2 from the germline V gene are SGHVT and SQSDAQ. This chain's CDR3 is CASSPTSGRGLMNEQFF. CDR3 nucleotides: TGTGCCAGCAGCCCAACTAGCGGGAGGGGTTTGATGAATGAGCAGTTCTTC.

This clonotype has a handful of counts. The chain carries TRBV9 and TRBJ2-2, with 10 bases identical to TRBD2. The germline CDR1 and CDR2 sequences are SGDLS and YYNGEE. The CDR3 totals 16 residues. The J segment lost 5 bases and the V segment lost 0 bases, leaving 4 bases of the junction unmatched. The CDR3 loop is CASSVEGLATTGELFF. DNA for the CDR3: TGTGCCAGCAGCGTAGAGGGACTAGCGACAACCGGGGAGCTGTTTTTT.

This sequence joins TRBV4-3 and TRBJ2-7; weak D call: TRBD2 (6 bases). The CDR3 has 18 residues. V lost 4 bases to trimming and J lost 0 bases, with 22 bases between them. From germline, CDR1 is LGHNA and CDR2 YSLEER. The CDR3 is CASSPDLQYPGSSYEQYF. In DNA, the CDR3 is TGCGCCAGCAGCCCCGACCTACAATACCCCGGGAGCTCCTACGAGCAGTACTTC.

The rearrangement links TRBV16 to TRBJ2-7, with 11 bases aligning to TRBD2. This CDR3 contains 16 residues. Germline V gene lookup returns CDR1 KGHSY and CDR2 FQNENV. Trimming removed 1 base from V and 2 bases from J; junction bases left unmatched: 4. As DNA, the CDR3 is TGTGCCAGCAGCCAATTGGGACTAGCGGACCCCTACGAGCAGTACTTC. Protein sequence: CASSQLGLADPYEQYF.

The chain combines TRBV7-3 with TRBJ2-1, with TRBD2 identical over 13 bases. The germline V gene has CDR1 SGHTA and CDR2 FQGTGA. The CDR3 has 21 residues. V lost 4 bases and J lost 0; bases outside the gene matches: 15. The CDR3 reads CASSSKGTSGEPTFSYNEQFF. The CDR3 nucleotides read TGTGCCAGCAGCTCAAAAGGGACTAGCGGGGAACCAACGTTCTCCTACAATGAGCAGTTCTTC.

This clonotype was recorded at least ten times. This chain joins TRBV25-1 and TRBJ2-2; D is ambiguous. CDR3 length: 14 amino acids. Trimming stripped 3 bases from V and 3 bases from J, with 8 bases between. Per the germline V gene, CDR1 is MGHDK and CDR2 is SYGVNS. Written as DNA, the CDR3 is TGTGCCAGCAGTGACGGTGCGGACACCGGGGAGCTGTTTTTT. Translation gives CASSDGADTGELFF.

The chain uses TRBV28 and TRBJ2-3, with a tentative D call TRBD2 (5 bases). The ends were cut back, 5 bases at V and 1 base at J, with 22 bases in the middle. Germline loops: CDR1 MDHEN, CDR2 SYDVKM. The CDR3 sequence is 18 residues long. The chain's CDR3 is CASSLWRGQSWGTDTQYF. The CDR3 coding sequence is TGTGCCAGCAGTCTTTGGCGCGGGCAGTCGTGGGGCACAGATACGCAGTATTTT.

V is TRBV7-9 and J is TRBJ1-1; D gene unclear. Looked up from germline, CDR1 is SEHNR and CDR2 is FQNEAQ (reference sequence). The CDR3 length is 12 residues. Trimming took 9 bases from V and 0 from J, leaving 8 bases between them. The CDR3 bases are TGTGCCAGTGGGGAGATGAACACTGAAGCTTTCTTT. Translated: CASGEMNTEAFF.

The genes are TRBV28 and TRBJ2-5; D tentatively fits TRBD1 or TRBD2 (5 bases each). Germline V gene lookup returns CDR1 MDHEN and CDR2 SYDVKM. The CDR3 has 17 amino acids. The V and J ends lost 6 bases and 4 bases respectively, with 24 bases between them. Written as DNA, the CDR3 is TGTGCCAGCAGCCTCGCTGGGGGATTTCTGGCGGGAGAGACCCAGTACTTC. Its translation: CASSLAGGFLAGETQYF.

The chain couples TRBV5-1 to TRBJ1-3; possible D gene TRBD1, 6 bases. Trimming cost V 3 bases and J 0 bases, with 13 bases left between them. The CDR3 consists of 16 residues. Germline CDR1 reads SGHRS; CDR2 reads YFSETQ. The CDR3: CASSWGAEGSGNTIYF. Written as DNA, the CDR3 is TGCGCCAGCAGCTGGGGGGCAGAGGGCTCTGGAAACACCATATATTTT.

The chain has TRBV29-1 and TRBJ2-3; D unresolved. CDR3 length equals 13 residues. Deletions cut 1 base from V and 0 bases from J, with 5 bases between. CDR1 and CDR2 (germline): SQVTM, ANQGSEA. The DNA for the CDR3 is TGCAGCGTTGAAGCCGGGAGCACAGATACGCAGTATTTT. Translation: CSVEAGSTDTQYF.

The chain couples TRBV5-1 to TRBJ1-5; 7 bases fit TRBD1. V dropped 3 bases and J dropped 5; count of bases not matched to a gene: 5. The CDR3 consists of 14 residues. CDR1 and CDR2 from the germline V gene are SGHRS and YFSETQ. CDR3 loop: CASSWDSLHQPQHF. The CDR3 DNA reads as TGCGCCAGCAGCTGGGACAGCTTACATCAGCCCCAGCATTTT.

V and J are TRBV7-8 and TRBJ2-1, with 7 nucleotides matching TRBD2. This CDR3 spans 14 amino acids. The ends lost 3 bases at V and 4 bases at J; junction bases unmatched: 3. Per the germline V gene, CDR1 is SGHVS and CDR2 is FQNEAQ. CDR3 protein: CASSFSGGYNEQFF. The CDR3 DNA reads as TGTGCCAGCAGCTTTTCGGGGGGATACAATGAGCAGTTCTTC.

This clonotype was counted between two and nine times. CDR3: CASSRDTYTEAFF. In nucleotides, the CDR3 is TGCGCCAGCAGCCGGGACACCTACACTGAAGCTTTCTTT. The chain couples TRBV5-1 to TRBJ1-1, with TRBD1 as a possible D gene (6 bases). Trimming took 4 bases from V and 3 from J, leaving 10 bases between them. CDR3 length: 13 amino acids. Germline values: CDR1 SGHRS, CDR2 YFSETQ.

The chain has TRBV12-3 or TRBV12-4 and TRBJ2-7; D is possibly TRBD2 (7 bases). The V and J ends lost 5 bases and 0 bases respectively, with 11 bases between them. This CDR3 is built from 14 residues. The CDR3 sequence: CASSTGTNSYEQYF. In DNA, the CDR3 is TGTGCCAGCAGTACAGGGACTAACTCCTACGAGCAGTACTTC.

This chain uses TRBV12-3 or TRBV12-4 with TRBJ2-3, with TRBD1 matching over 7 bases. With V trimmed by 8 bases and J by 9 bases, 14 bases remained unmatched. The CDR3 length is 14 residues. CDR3 residues: CASGLGRGYGTQYF. CDR3 DNA: TGTGCCAGCGGGTTAGGCAGGGGGTACGGCACGCAGTATTTT.

The chain is built from TRBV7-2 and TRBJ2-5; D possibly corresponds to TRBD2 (6 bases). The CDR3 consists of 17 residues. Trimming pared 0 bases from V and 4 bases from J, leaving 18 bases between. Germline V gives CDR1 SGHTA, CDR2 FQGNSA. The CDR3 protein is CASSLAGGHRCRETQYF. The CDR3 coding sequence is TGTGCCAGCAGCTTAGCTGGAGGGCACCGGTGTAGAGAGACCCAGTACTTC.

This chain connects TRBV2 to TRBJ2-7, with a weak D call TRBD2 (6 bases). The CDR3 loop spans 17 amino acids. Germline lookup yields CDR1 SNHLY and CDR2 FYNNEI. Trimming removed 5 bases at V and 4 bases at J, with 24 bases between. The CDR3 here is CASSSLRRRTKPYEQYF. DNA for the CDR3: TGTGCCAGCAGTTCCCTAAGGAGGAGGACTAAGCCTTACGAGCAGTACTTC.

This clonotype has more than one count but fewer than ten. The CDR3 DNA follows: TGTGCCAGCAGCTTAGGACAGGGCTTCGTAGGCTACACCTTC. Residues: CASSLGQGFVGYTF. J is TRBJ1-2 and V is TRBV7-9, with 7 bases aligning to TRBD1. There are 14 residues in the CDR3. The V segment lost 1 base and the J segment 8 bases; nucleotides outside the gene matches: 7. Germline V gene data show CDR1 as SEHNR and CDR2 as FQNEAQ (reference sequence).

The genes are TRBV7-2 and TRBJ2-1, with D hard to call. The length of the CDR3 is 14 residues. V gave up 5 bases and J gave up 1 base, with 9 bases separating them. Germline V lookup: CDR1 SGHTA, CDR2 FQGNSA. CDR3 DNA sequence: TGTGCCAGCAGCCCAGTAGGGTCCTACAATGAGCAGTTCTTC. Translation gives CASSPVGSYNEQFF.

This clonotype counts as medium-sized. The rearrangement joins TRBV15 to TRBJ2-5; D is possibly TRBD1 (6 bases). The CDR3 is made up of 15 amino acids. CDR1 is LNHNV and CDR2 is YYDKDF in the germline V gene (reference sequence). V lost 4 bases, J lost 5 bases, and 17 bases lay in between. The DNA for the CDR3 is TGTGCCACCAGCACCTCCGCGACAGGAACGGAGACCCAGTACTTC. This encodes CATSTSATGTETQYF.

The chain couples TRBV6-1 to TRBJ2-2, with D possibly TRBD2 on 6 matching bases. Germline loops: CDR1 MNHNS, CDR2 SASEGT. V shed 2 bases and J shed 6 bases, with 13 bases lying between them. The CDR3 consists of 15 residues. CDR3 protein: CASSERPGEAGELFF. The CDR3 nucleotides read TGTGCCAGCAGTGAAAGACCCGGGGAGGCCGGGGAGCTGTTTTTT.

This chain uses TRBV11-1 with TRBJ2-7; the D gene is possibly TRBD2 (6 bases). Trimming pared 4 bases from V and 2 bases from J, leaving 15 bases between. This CDR3 spans 15 amino acids. Germline V gene sequence: CDR1 SGHAT, CDR2 FQDESV (reference sequence). Here the CDR3 reads CASSSLPGVPYEQYF. CDR3 coding DNA: TGTGCCAGCAGCTCCCTCCCGGGGGTACCCTACGAGCAGTACTTC. The variable domain in full, completed from reference TRBV11-1 and TRBJ2-7, reads EAEVAQSPRYKITEKSQAVAFWCDPISGHATLYWYRQILGQGPELLVQFQDESVVDDSQLPKDRFSAERLKGVDSTLKIQPAELGDSAMYLCASSSLPGVPYEQYFGPGTRLTVT.